Listed here are 8 T cell receptor beta chains from one sample, sequenced in a study of T cells expressing NK-cell markers. TCRdb reprocessed the 5' RACE reads and keeps a single row for each CDR3 protein, giving no DNA. This table lists roughly 450,000 distinct CDR3 sequences. The sample was blood T cells: a sorted CD56 or NKG2C T cell subset, CD4+ or CD8+ T cells, or bulk PBMC T cells (not recorded which). These receptors originate from a woman in her 50s in good health.

The rearrangement uses TRBV2 and TRBJ2-3; no DNA is available, so the TRBD1 call from TCRdb remains unchecked. This CDR3 region has 12 residues. Germline V gene lookup returns CDR1 SNHLY and CDR2 FYNNEI. The CDR3 loop reads CASSVQGGTQYF.

The J gene is TRBJ2-4, the V gene TRBV4-1; the D call of TRBD1 rests on TCRdb alone, since no DNA is present to check it. This CDR3 spans 18 amino acids. Per the germline V gene, CDR1 is MGHRA and CDR2 is YSYEKL. CDR3 residues: CASSHETLTPGVYSIQYF.

The chain recombines TRBV7-2 with TRBJ2-2; the D gene TCRdb calls, TRBD2, cannot be checked with no DNA. Looked up from germline, CDR1 is SGHTA and CDR2 is FQGNSA. The CDR3 length is 15 residues. Here the CDR3 reads CASSLKLAGVGELFF.

V and J are TRBV2 and TRBJ2-5. The CDR3 is 12 residues long. Germline CDR1 and CDR2: SNHLY and FYNNEI. CDR3 residues: CASDKILETQYF.

The chain employs TRBV2 and TRBJ2-1; with no DNA, the TCRdb D assignment of TRBD1 cannot be verified. The CDR3 is made up of 15 amino acids. Germline V gene sequence: CDR1 SNHLY, CDR2 FYNNEI. CDR3 amino acids: CASSVPGTRNNEQFF.

This rearrangement joins TRBV7-9 to TRBJ1-2. This CDR3 spans 11 amino acids. Germline CDR1 SEHNR, CDR2 FQNEAQ (reference sequence). This chain's CDR3 is CASTRNYGYTF.

The chain joins TRBV12-3 or TRBV12-4 to TRBJ1-5. CDR3 length: 15 residues. The CDR3 reads CASSLRGTADQPQHF.

The chain couples TRBV3-1 to TRBJ2-5; TCRdb indicates TRBD1, and absent DNA this call remains unverified. The CDR3 loop spans 12 amino acids. CDR1 is LGHDT, CDR2 YNNKEL, per germline (reference sequence). CDR3 sequence: CASSQAEGQAYF.